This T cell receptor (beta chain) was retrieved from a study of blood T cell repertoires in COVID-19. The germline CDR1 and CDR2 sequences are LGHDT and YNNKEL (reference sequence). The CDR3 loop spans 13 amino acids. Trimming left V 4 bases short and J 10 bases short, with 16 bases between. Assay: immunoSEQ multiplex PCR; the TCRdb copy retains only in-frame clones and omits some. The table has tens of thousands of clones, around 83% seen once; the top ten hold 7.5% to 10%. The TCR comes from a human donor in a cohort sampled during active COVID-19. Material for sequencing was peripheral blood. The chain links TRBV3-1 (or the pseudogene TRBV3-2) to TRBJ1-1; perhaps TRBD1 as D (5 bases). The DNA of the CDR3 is TGTGCCAGCAGCCCCGACAGATTTGGCGGAGCTTTCTTT. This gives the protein CASSPDRFGGAFF.